This TCR beta chain derives from a study of CD8+ T cells in alopecia areata. Treatment in this sample: oral pan-JAK inhibitor, 5-10 mg twice daily. The study team obtained lesional scalp punch biopsies and peripheral blood from alopecia areata patients. The CDR3 length is 14 residues. The germline CDR1 and CDR2 sequences are SQVTM and ANQGSEA. Trimming left V 3 bases short and J 2 bases short, with 12 bases between. cDNA serving as the sequencing template came from extracted, reverse transcribed RNA. The protocol was immunoSEQ multiplex PCR, while the TCRdb copy is restricted to in-frame clones and leaves out a portion. This sample yields 150,000 to 250,000 clones, of which roughly 60% are seen a single time; 5.5% belongs to the top ten.

J is TRBJ2-3 and V is TRBV29-1; D not resolved. The sequencing used CD4+ T cells sorted from blood, collected at week 24, from a patient treated with tofacitinib. This sequence originates from a human donor with alopecia areata. The CDR3 DNA reads TGCAGCGTTGAGGATAGGCTAAACACAGATACGCAGTATTTT. Protein: CSVEDRLNTDTQYF.